A single sample is the source of the 2 T cell receptor beta chains below, sequenced in a study of T cell repertoires in aging, cancer and after chemotherapy. The template was genomic DNA from peripheral blood, not RNA. Multiplex touch-down PCR with TRB-A/B primers amplified rearranged V-D-J TRB sequences. From the multiplex PCR reads, TCRdb called clonotypes with MiXCR, one entry per CDR3 protein. The repertoire holds 1,500 to 2,000 distinct CDR3 sequences, with roughly 31% as singletons. Sequencing used blood. These receptors came from a human donor with a blood cancer.

This clonotype showed up just a few times. The genes are TRBV24-1 and TRBJ1-5, with 8 bases matching TRBD1. After removal of 6 bases from V and 3 bases from J, the junction contained 6 bases not matched to a gene. The CDR3 runs to 15 residues. Germline-derived CDR1 and CDR2 are KGHDR and SFDVKD. The CDR3 DNA is TGTGCCACCAGTCGCGGGACAGGCGTCAATCAGCCCCAGCATTTT. Amino acid sequence: CATSRGTGVNQPQHF.

The rearrangement joins TRBV30 to TRBJ1-4; D is uncertain. The CDR3 is 13 residues long. The germline V gene encodes CDR1 GTSNPN and CDR2 SVGIG (reference sequence). Trimming pared 3 bases from V and 7 bases from J, leaving 12 bases between. CDR3 region: CAWRSGGTEKLFF. The DNA of the CDR3 is TGTGCCTGGAGGTCAGGAGGTACTGAAAAACTGTTTTTT.